One sample yielded the 14 T cell receptor beta chains listed below, sequenced in a study of radiotherapy plus CTLA-4 blockade in lung cancer. Clones were sequenced by immunoSEQ multiplex PCR, and TCRdb holds only the in-frame ones, with some missing. The table lists fewer than 45,000 clones, approximately 85% of them singletons. The source material was peripheral blood, sampled from a patient treated with radiotherapy plus ipilimumab. Receptors originate from a human donor with non-small cell lung cancer who had stable disease on radiotherapy plus ipilimumab.

This clone was seen more than once but under ten times. The chain recombines TRBV19 with TRBJ1-3, with 8 bases that match TRBD1. Germline V CDR1 and CDR2: LNHDA, SQIVND (reference sequence). This CDR3 is built from 17 residues. V dropped 4 bases and J dropped 0; count of bases not matched to a gene: 8. The CDR3 region has the DNA TGTGCCAGTAGTAGCTCAGGGGGCTCGAGCTCTGGAAACACCATATATTTT. The encoded protein is CASSSSGGSSSGNTIYF.

The chain employs TRBV7-2 and TRBJ2-7; D possibly corresponds to TRBD2 (6 bases). V was cut by 1 base and J by 0 bases, with 13 bases left in between. The CDR3 has 16 residues. Germline V gives CDR1 SGHTA, CDR2 FQGNSA. In DNA form, the CDR3 reads TGTGCCAGCAGCTTAGAAGAGCTCGGGAGCTCCTACGAGCAGTACTTC. Amino acids: CASSLEELGSSYEQYF.

The rearrangement uses TRBV9 and TRBJ2-1; 8 bases line up with TRBD2. The CDR3 is made up of 14 amino acids. The V segment lost 2 bases and the J segment 9 bases; nucleotides outside the gene matches: 7. The V gene's germline CDR1 is SGDLS and CDR2 YYNGEE. The CDR3 here is CASSVGLAPTEQFF. The CDR3 DNA reads as TGTGCCAGCAGCGTCGGACTAGCTCCCACTGAGCAGTTCTTC.

The chain links TRBV27 to TRBJ2-3, with 7 positions matching TRBD1. Germline CDR1 MNHEY, CDR2 SMNVEV (reference sequence). CDR3 length: 15 residues. The V and J ends lost 3 bases and 0 bases, in that order; junction bases with no gene match: 3. CDR3 region: CASSFRGRSTDTQYF. CDR3 in DNA: TGTGCCAGCAGTTTTAGGGGGCGTAGCACAGATACGCAGTATTTT.

The chain joins TRBV6-1 to TRBJ2-2; the D is unclear. In germline, CDR1 is MNHNS, CDR2 SASEGT. The CDR3 sequence is 14 residues long. V was clipped by 6 bases and J by 3 bases, with 11 bases between them. The CDR3 DNA is TGTGCCAGCAGCCCTACTTTAGACACCGGGGAGCTGTTTTTT. This sequence encodes CASSPTLDTGELFF.

J is TRBJ2-2 and V is TRBV7-2; D may be TRBD1 (5 bases). The V end was cut by 2 bases, the J end by 2 bases, with 6 bases between. The CDR3 totals 14 residues. Germline CDR1 and CDR2: SGHTA and FQGNSA. CDR3 DNA: TGTGCCAGCAGCTTACAGGGTAACACCGGGGAGCTGTTTTTT. Translation gives CASSLQGNTGELFF.

The genes are TRBV5-1 and TRBJ2-1, with 8 bases matching TRBD1. V was clipped by 3 bases and J by 6 bases; unmatched bases: 5. The CDR3 is 14 residues long. Germline loops: CDR1 SGHRS, CDR2 YFSETQ. CDR3 loop: CASSYRDRINEQFF. CDR3 coding DNA: TGCGCCAGCAGCTACCGGGACAGGATCAATGAGCAGTTCTTC.

The V gene is TRBV5-1, the J gene TRBJ1-6; possible D gene TRBD1, 6 bases. From germline, CDR1 is SGHRS and CDR2 YFSETQ. V shed 3 bases and J shed 8 bases, with 12 bases lying between them. CDR3 length equals 14 residues. CDR3 DNA: TGCGCCAGCAGCTCAACAGGGCTCGATTCACCCCTCCACTTT. Protein product: CASSSTGLDSPLHF.

The J gene is TRBJ1-3, the V gene TRBV18; the match to TRBD1 covers 7 bases. Germline CDR1 and CDR2: KGHSH and LQKENI. The trim removed 3 bases at V and 1 base at J, leaving 9 bases unmatched. The CDR3 is 17 residues long. This CDR3 reads CASSPNPNRGSGNTIYF. For the CDR3, the DNA is TGTGCCAGCTCACCGAATCCAAACAGGGGATCTGGAAACACCATATATTTT.

The gene calls are TRBV29-1 and TRBJ1-1; D call uncertain. Looked up from germline, CDR1 is SQVTM and CDR2 is ANQGSEA. The V and J ends lost 2 bases and 4 bases respectively, with 14 bases between them. The CDR3 is 14 amino acids. The CDR3 reads CSVEKAAPGTEAFF. CDR3 nucleotides: TGCAGCGTTGAAAAGGCGGCGCCGGGCACTGAAGCTTTCTTT.

This sequence joins TRBV13 and TRBJ2-2; maybe TRBD2 (6 bases). CDR3 length: 14 amino acids. Trimming shortened V by 3 bases and J by 8 bases, and 13 bases separated the two germline ends. Germline lookup yields CDR1 PRHDT and CDR2 FYEKMQ (reference sequence). CDR3 nucleotides: TGTGCCAGCAGCTTGGGACTCTCCCGGGGGGAGCTGTTTTTT. Translating gives CASSLGLSRGELFF.

The genes are TRBV7-2 and TRBJ2-7; D might be TRBD2 (5 bases). The CDR3 extends over 13 amino acids. CDR1 SGHTA and CDR2 FQGNSA come from the germline V gene. V lost 1 base to trimming and J lost 6 bases, with 10 bases between them. The DNA of the CDR3 is TGTGCCAGCAGCTTAGTGCGAGGGCTCGAGCAGTACTTC. Translated, it gives CASSLVRGLEQYF.

The CDR3 protein is CASSLGTSGNNEQFF. Written as DNA, the CDR3 is TGTGCCAGCAGCTTAGGGACTAGCGGGAACAATGAGCAGTTCTTC. The rearrangement uses TRBV7-6 and TRBJ2-1; 12 bases are shared with TRBD2. In germline, CDR1 is SGHVS, CDR2 FNYEAQ. After removal of 1 base from V and 5 bases from J, the junction contained 0 bases not matched to a gene. The CDR3 extends over 15 amino acids.

This chain uses TRBV28 with TRBJ2-7; 9 nucleotides align to TRBD2. The junction had 3 bases not matched to a gene; V was cut back by 2 bases and J by 4 bases. The CDR3 is made up of 14 amino acids. CDR1 MDHEN and CDR2 SYDVKM come from the germline V gene. The CDR3 is CASSLRGLAYEQYF. CDR3 coding DNA: TGTGCCAGCAGTTTAAGGGGACTAGCTTACGAGCAGTACTTC.